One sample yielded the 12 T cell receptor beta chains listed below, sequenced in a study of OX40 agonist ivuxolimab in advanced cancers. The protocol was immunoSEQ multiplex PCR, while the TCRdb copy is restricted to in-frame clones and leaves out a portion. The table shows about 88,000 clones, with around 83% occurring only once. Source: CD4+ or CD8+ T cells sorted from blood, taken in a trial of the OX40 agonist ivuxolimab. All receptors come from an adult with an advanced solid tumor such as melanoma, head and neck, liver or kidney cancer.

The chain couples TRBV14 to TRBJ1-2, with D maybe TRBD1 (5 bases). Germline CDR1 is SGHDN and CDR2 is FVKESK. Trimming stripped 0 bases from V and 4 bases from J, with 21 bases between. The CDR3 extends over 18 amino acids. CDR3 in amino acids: CASSQDLPGTGVTYGYTF. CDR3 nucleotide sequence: TGTGCCAGCAGCCAAGACCTCCCAGGGACGGGAGTCACCTATGGCTACACCTTC. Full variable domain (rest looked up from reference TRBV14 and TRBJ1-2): EAGVTQFPSHSVIEKGQTVTLRCDPISGHDNLYWYRRVMGKEIKFLLHFVKESKQDESGMPNNRFLAERTGGTYSTLKVQPAELEDSGVYFCASSQDLPGTGVTYGYTFGSGTRLTVV.

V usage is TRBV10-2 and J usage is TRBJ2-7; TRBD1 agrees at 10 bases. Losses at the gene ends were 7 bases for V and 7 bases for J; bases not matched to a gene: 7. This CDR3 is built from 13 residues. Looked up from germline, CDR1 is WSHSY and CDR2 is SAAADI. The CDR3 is CASTLDRGREQYV. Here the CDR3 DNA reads TGCGCCAGCACCTTAGACAGGGGGCGTGAGCAGTACGTC.

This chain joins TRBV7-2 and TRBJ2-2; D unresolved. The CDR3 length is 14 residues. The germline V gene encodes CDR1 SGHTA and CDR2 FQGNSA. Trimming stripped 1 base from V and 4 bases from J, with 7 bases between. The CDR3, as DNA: TGTGCCAGCAGCTTAGGGCGTACCACCGGGGAGCTGTTTTTT. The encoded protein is CASSLGRTTGELFF.

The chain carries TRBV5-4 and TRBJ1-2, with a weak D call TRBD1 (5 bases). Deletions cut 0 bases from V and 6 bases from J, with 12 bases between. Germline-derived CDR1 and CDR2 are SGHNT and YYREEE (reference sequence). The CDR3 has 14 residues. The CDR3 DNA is TGTGCCAGCAGCTTGGGGACAATCCAGAATGGCTACACCTTC. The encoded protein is CASSLGTIQNGYTF.

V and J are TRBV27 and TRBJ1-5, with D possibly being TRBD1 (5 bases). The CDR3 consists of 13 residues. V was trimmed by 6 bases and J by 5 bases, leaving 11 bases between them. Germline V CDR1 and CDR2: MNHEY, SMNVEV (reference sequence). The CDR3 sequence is CASSPMTDQPQHF. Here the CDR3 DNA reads TGTGCCAGCAGCCCAATGACAGATCAGCCCCAGCATTTT.

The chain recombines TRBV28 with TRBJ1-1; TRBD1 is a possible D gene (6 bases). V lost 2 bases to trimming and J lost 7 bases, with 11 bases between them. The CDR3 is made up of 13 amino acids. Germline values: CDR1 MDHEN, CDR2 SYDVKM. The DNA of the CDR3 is TGTGCCAGCAGTTTAGTCGGACAGATTGAAGCTTTCTTT. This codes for CASSLVGQIEAFF.

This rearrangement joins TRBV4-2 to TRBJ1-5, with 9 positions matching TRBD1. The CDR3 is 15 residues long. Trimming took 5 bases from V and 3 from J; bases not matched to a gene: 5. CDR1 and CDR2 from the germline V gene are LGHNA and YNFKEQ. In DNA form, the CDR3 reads TGTGCCAGCAGCGGGGGGACAGGGTACAATCAGCCCCAGCATTTT. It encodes CASSGGTGYNQPQHF.

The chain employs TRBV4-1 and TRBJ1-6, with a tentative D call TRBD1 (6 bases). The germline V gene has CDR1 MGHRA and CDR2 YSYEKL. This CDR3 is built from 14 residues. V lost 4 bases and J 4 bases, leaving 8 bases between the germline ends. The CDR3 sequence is CASSRGQYNSPLHF. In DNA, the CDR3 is TGCGCCAGCAGCCGAGGACAGTATAATTCACCCCTCCACTTT.

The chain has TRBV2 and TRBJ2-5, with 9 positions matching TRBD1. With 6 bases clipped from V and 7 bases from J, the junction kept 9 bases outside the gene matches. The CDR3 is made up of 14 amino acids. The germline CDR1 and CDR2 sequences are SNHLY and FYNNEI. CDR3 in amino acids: CASRLGQGGWTQYF. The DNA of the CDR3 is TGTGCCAGCAGGCTGGGACAGGGAGGTTGGACCCAGTACTTC.

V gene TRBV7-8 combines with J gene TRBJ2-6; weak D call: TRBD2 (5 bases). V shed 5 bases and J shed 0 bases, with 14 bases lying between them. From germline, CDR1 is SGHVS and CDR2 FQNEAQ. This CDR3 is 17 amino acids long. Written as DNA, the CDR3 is TGTGCCAGCAGCCCCGGCGCGGGTGTCTCTGGGGCCAACGTCCTGACTTTC. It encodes CASSPGAGVSGANVLTF.

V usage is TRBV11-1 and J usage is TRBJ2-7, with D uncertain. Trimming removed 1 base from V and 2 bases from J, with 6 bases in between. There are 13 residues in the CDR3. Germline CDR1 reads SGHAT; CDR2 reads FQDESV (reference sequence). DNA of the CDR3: TGTGCCAGCAGCTTAGGTGAGGCCTACGAGCAGTACGTC. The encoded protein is CASSLGEAYEQYV.

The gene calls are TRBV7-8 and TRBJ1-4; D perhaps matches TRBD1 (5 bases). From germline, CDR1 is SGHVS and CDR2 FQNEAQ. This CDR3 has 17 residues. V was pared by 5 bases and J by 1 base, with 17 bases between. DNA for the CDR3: TGTGCCAGCAGCCCTCGCGGAGGGGTGGGAACTAATGAAAAACTGTTTTTT. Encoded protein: CASSPRGGVGTNEKLFF.